This T cell receptor beta chain emerged from a study of naive and memory T cell subsets. General study points: Expression changes during T cell differentiation may affect RNA-based TCR counts.

The beta constant-region primer was an equimolar mix of two oligonucleotides covering TRBC1 and TRBC2. Ligated cDNA was amplified by four rounds of PCR with nested alpha and beta constant-region primers and SP2. TCRdb re-analysed the UMI-ligation and nested PCR reads in MiXCR, keeping a single row per CDR3 protein. The sample shows 25,000 to 30,000 distinct CDR3 sequences, around 11% of them seen only once. This clonotype was counted between two and nine times. The target antigen is unknown. Sorting gates: effector memory CD45RA-CD27-, EMRA CD45RA+CD27-. Sequenced: effector memory CD4+ T cells from blood. Subset reported: effector memory, CD45RA- CD27-. This clonotype was sampled from a human donor in good health.

In DNA, the CDR3 is TGTGCCAGTAGCGACTTCTCTGGAAACACCATATATTTT. It translates to CASSDFSGNTIYF. The chain recombines TRBV12-3 or TRBV12-4 with TRBJ1-3; D call uncertain. V lost 9 bases and J lost 0, with 9 bases in between. The CDR3 runs to 13 residues.